The 2 T cell receptor beta chains below come from one sample, sequenced in a study of blood T cell repertoires in COVID-19. The table came from immunoSEQ multiplex PCR; TCRdb's copy has only in-frame clones and leaves some out. Of 130,000 to 150,000 clones listed, about 70% are singletons. The sample was peripheral blood. The receptor source for this set is an elderly man with acute or convalescent COVID-19.

The rearrangement uses TRBV29-1 and TRBJ1-5; 9 nucleotides match TRBD1. V dropped 6 bases and J dropped 3; count of bases not matched to a gene: 3. Germline CDR1 reads SQVTM; CDR2 reads ANQGSEA. The length of the CDR3 is 13 residues. CDR3: CSVGDRVNQPQHF. The CDR3 DNA sequence: TGCAGCGTCGGGGACAGGGTCAATCAGCCCCAGCATTTT. The full variable domain, rest sourced from reference TRBV29-1 and TRBJ1-5, is SAVISQKPSRDICQRGTSLTIQCQVDSQVTMMFWYRQQPGQSLTLIATANQGSEATYESGFVIDKFPISRPNLTFSTLTVSNMSPEDSSIYLCSVGDRVNQPQHFGDGTRLSIL.

The rearrangement uses TRBV20-1 and TRBJ2-2, with a weak D call TRBD1 (5 bases). Between the trimmed V and J ends, which lost 3 bases and 5 bases, there was a span of 19 bases. The CDR3 loop spans 16 amino acids. CDR1 and CDR2 (germline): DFQATT, SNEGSKA (reference sequence). Written as DNA, the CDR3 is TGCAGTGCTAGTGACGCCAGGGTGTCGAGTACCGGGGAGCTGTTTTTT. Protein: CSASDARVSSTGELFF.